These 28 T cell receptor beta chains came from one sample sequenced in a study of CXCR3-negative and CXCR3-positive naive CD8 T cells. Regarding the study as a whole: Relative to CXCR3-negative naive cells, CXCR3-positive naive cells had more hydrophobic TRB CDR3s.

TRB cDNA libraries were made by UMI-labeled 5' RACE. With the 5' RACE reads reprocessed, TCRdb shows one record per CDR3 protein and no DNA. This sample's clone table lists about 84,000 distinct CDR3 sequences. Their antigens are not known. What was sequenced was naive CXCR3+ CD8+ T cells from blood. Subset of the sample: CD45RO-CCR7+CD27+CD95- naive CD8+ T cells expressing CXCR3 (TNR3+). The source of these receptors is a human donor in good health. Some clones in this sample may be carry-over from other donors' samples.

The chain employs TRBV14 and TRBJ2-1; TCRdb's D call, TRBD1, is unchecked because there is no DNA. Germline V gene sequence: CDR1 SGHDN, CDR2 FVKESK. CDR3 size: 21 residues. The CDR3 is CASSHLPGAGVGTGDYNEQFF.

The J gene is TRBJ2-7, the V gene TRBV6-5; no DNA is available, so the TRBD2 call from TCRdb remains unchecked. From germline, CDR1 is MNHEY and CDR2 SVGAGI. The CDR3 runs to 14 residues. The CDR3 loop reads CASSPGGLLYEQYF.

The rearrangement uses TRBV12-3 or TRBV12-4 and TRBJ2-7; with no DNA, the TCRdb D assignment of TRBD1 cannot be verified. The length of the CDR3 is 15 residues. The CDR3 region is CASSLGQGYSYEQYF.

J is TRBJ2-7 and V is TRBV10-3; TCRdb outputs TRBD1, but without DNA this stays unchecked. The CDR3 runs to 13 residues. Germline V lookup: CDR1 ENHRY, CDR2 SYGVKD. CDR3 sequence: CATRDRESYEQYF.

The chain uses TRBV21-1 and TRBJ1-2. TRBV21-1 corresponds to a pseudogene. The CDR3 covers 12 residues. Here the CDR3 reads CASSKVGEGYTF.

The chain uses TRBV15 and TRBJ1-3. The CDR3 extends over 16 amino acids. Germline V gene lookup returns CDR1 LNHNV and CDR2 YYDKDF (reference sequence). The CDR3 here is CATSREVLGSGNTIYF.

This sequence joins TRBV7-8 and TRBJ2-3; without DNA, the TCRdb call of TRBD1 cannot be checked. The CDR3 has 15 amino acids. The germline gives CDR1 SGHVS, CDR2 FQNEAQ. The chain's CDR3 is CASSHEDRVTDTQYF.

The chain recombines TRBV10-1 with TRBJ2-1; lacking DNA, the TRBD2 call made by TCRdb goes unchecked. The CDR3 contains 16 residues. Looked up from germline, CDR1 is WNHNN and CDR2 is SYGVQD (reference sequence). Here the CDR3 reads CASSEDGTSGYNEQFF.

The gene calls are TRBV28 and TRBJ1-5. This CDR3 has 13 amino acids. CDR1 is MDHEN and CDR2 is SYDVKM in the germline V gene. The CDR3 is CASSFPTNQPQHF.

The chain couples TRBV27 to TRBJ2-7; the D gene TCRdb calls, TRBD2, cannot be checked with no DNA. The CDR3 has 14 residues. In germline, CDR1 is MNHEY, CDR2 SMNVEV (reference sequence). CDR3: CASSLGSAGGEQYF.

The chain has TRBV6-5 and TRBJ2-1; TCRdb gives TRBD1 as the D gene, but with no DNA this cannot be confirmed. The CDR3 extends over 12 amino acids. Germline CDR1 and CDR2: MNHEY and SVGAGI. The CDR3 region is CASTAGVNEQFF.

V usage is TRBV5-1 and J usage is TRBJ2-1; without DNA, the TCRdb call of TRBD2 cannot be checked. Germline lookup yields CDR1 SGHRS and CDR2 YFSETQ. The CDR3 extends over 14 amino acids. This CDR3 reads CASSTTSGTRDVGF.

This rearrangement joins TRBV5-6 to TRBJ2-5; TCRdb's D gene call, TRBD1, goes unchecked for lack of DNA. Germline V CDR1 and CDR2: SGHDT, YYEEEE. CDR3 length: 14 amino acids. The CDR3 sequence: CASSRRGQQETQYF.

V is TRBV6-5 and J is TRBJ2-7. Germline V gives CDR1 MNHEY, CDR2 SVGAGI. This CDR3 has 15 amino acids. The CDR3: CASSYSWGSSYEQYF.

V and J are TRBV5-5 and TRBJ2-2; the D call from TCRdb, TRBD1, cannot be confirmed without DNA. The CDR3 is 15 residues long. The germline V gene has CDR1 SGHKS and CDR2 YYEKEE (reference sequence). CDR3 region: CATHPTGFATGELFF.

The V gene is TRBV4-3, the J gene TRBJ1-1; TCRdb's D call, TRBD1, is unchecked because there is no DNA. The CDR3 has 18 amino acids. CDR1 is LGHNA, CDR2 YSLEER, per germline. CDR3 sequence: CASSQERGRDREGNEAFF.

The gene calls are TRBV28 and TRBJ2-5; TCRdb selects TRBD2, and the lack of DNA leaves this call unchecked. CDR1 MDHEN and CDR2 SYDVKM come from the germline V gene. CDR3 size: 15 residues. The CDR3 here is CASSSNLAEEETQYF.

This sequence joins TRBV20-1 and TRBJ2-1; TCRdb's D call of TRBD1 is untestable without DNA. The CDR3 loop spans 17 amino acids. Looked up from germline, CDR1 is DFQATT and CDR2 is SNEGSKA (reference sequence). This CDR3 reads CSASTHRYREVYNEQFF.

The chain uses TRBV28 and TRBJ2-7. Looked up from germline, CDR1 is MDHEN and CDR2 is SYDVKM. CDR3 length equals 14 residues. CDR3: CASSFVTGPYEQYF.

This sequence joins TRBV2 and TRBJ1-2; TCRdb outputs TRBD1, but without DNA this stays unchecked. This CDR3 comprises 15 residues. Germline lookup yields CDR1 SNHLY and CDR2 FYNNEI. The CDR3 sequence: CASSESPQGVYGYTF.

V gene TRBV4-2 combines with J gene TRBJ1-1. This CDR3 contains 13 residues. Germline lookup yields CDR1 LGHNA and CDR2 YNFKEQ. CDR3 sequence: CASSQEYGHEAFF.

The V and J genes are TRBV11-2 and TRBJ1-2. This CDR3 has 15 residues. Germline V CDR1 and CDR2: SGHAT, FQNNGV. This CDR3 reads CASSLEDSPGYGYTF.

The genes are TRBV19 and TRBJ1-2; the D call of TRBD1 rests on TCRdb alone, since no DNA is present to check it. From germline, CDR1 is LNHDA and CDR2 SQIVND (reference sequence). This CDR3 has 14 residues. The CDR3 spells CASSDPDTLYGYTF.

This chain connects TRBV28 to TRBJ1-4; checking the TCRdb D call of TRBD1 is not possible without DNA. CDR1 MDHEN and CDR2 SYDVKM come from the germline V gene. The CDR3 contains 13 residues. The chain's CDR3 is CASSFRGVEKLFF.

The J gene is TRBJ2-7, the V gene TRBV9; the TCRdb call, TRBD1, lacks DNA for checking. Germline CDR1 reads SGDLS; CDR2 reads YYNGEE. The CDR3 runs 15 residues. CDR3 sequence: CASSPPGGTSYEQYF.

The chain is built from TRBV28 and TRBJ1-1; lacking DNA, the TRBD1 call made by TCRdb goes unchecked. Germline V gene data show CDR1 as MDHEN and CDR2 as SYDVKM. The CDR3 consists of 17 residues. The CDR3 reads CASSLGVGGRWGTEAFF.

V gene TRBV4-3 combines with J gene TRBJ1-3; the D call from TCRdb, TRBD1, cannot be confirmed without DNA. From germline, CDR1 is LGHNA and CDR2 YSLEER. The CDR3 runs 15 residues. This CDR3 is CASSRWGGSGNTIYF.

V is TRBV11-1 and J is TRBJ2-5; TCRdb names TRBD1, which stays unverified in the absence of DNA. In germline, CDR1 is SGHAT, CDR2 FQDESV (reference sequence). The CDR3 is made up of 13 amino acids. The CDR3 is CASSPRTEETQYF.